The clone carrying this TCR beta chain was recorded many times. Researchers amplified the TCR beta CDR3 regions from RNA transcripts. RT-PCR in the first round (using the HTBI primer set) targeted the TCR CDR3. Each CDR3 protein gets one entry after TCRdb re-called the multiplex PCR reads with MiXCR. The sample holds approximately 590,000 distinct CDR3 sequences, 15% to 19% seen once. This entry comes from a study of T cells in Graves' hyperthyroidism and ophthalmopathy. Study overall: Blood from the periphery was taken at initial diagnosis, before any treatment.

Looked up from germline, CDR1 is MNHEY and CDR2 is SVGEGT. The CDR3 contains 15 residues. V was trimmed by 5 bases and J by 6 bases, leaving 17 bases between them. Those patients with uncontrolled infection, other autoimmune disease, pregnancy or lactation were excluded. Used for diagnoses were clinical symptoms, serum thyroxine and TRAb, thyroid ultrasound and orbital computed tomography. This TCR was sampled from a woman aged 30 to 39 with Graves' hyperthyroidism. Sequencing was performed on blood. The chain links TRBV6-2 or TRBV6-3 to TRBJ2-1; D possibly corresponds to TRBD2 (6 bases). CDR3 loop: CASSQAGRATNEQFF. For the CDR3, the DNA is TGTGCCAGCAGTCAGGCGGGACGAGCTACCAATGAGCAGTTCTTC.